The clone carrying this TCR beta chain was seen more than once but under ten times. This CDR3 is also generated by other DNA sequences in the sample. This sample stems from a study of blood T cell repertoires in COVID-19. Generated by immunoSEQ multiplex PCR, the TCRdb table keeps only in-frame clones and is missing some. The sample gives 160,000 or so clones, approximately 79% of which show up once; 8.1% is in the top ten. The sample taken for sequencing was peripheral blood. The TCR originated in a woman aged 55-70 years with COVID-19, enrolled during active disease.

CDR3 bases: TGCGCCAGCAGCTTGGGGGGCGGTGATCAGCCCCAGCATTTT. Translating gives CASSLGGGDQPQHF. The chain is built from TRBV5-1 and TRBJ1-5; a possible D gene is TRBD1 (5 bases). The V gene's germline CDR1 is SGHRS and CDR2 YFSETQ. With 0 bases removed from V and 5 bases from J, the gap between germline ends came to 9 bases. The CDR3 has 14 residues.